The sequence of this T cell receptor (beta chain) was determined in a study of CD8 T cells in ankylosing spondylitis. Overall study findings and caveats: Significant enrichment of disease-linked clones was reportedly seen in matched ankylosing spondylitis synovial fluid. Apparently characteristic of ankylosing spondylitis blood was a TCR beta motif (fewer than ten highly homologous variants).

This clonotype was counted many times. The antigen remains unidentified. CDR3 length: 12 residues. Germline CDR1 reads MNHNY; CDR2 reads SVGAGI (reference sequence). Trimming shortened V by 5 bases and J by 7 bases, and 9 bases separated the two germline ends. Researchers built TCR beta libraries using quantitative 5'-RACE with molecular barcodes. TCRdb analysed the 5' RACE reads with MiXCR anew, one entry per CDR3 protein. The sample carries 750,000 to 850,000 distinct CDR3 sequences, around 11% recorded once. V gene TRBV6-6 combines with J gene TRBJ1-5; D is possibly TRBD1 (5 bases). The TCR originated in a male donor with ankylosing spondylitis. The sequencing input was blood, either unsorted or a sorted T cell fraction (not recorded which). In nucleotides, the CDR3 is TGTGCCAGCAGTCCTACAGGACAGCCCCAGCATTTT. Its translation is CASSPTGQPQHF.